Listed here are 29 T cell receptor beta chains from one sample, sequenced in a study of sequential checkpoint blockade in melanoma. The treatment here: randomized to nivolumab then ipilimumab (arm A) or the reverse (arm B). The method was immunoSEQ multiplex PCR; TCRdb's version includes in-frame clones alone and lacks a portion of them. In the table there are almost 3,000 clones, roughly 30% of which are singletons. The material sequenced was tumor tissue (inferred from file names), taken from a patient given nivolumab and ipilimumab in sequence. All receptors come from a human donor with melanoma.

This clone was observed a few times. This chain uses TRBV6-8 with TRBJ2-2; TRBD2 might be the D (5 bases). The germline gives CDR1 MNHGY, CDR2 SAAAGT. The CDR3 totals 15 residues. The V end was cut by 10 bases, the J end by 5 bases, with 20 bases between. CDR3 sequence (DNA): TGTGCCATCAGCTCCTCCTCGGGAATTACCGGGGAGCTGTTTTTT. Amino acid sequence: CAISSSSGITGELFF.

The rearrangement joins TRBV5-1 to TRBJ2-1; either TRBD1 or TRBD2 may supply D (5 bases each). CDR1 and CDR2 (germline): SGHRS, YFSETQ. This CDR3 region has 14 residues. V lost 4 bases and J 1 base, leaving 9 bases between the germline ends. The CDR3 reads CASSRDGSYNEQFF. In DNA, the CDR3 is TGCGCCAGCAGCCGGGACGGGTCCTACAATGAGCAGTTCTTC.

This clone is termed medium-sized. Compared with germline, one end of the junction differs, possibly owing to a read error. V and J are TRBV6-8 and TRBJ1-2; TRBD1 might be the D (5 bases). CDR3 length: 14 residues. The V gene's germline CDR1 is MNHGY and CDR2 SAAAGT. The CDR3 spells CAISGRGENYGYTF. The CDR3 coding sequence is TGTGCCATCAGTGGTCGGGGGGAGAACTATGGCTACACCTTC.

This clone was counted only a few times. The rearrangement joins TRBV9 to TRBJ2-3, with TRBD2 identical over 11 bases. Trimming removed 3 bases from V and 2 bases from J; junction bases left unmatched: 5. The CDR3 has 16 residues. The germline gives CDR1 SGDLS, CDR2 YYNGEE. The CDR3 nucleotides are TGTGCCAGCAGCGCCACTAGCGGGAGAATCACAGATACGCAGTATTTT. Protein sequence: CASSATSGRITDTQYF.

This clone has just a few counts. The J gene is TRBJ2-5, the V gene TRBV9; no clear D gene. The V end was cut by 5 bases, the J end by 2 bases, with 10 bases between. The germline CDR1 and CDR2 sequences are SGDLS and YYNGEE. CDR3 length: 13 amino acids. CDR3 loop: CASSAAMQETQYF. The CDR3 bases are TGTGCCAGCAGTGCAGCGATGCAAGAGACCCAGTACTTC.

This chain's CDR3 is CASSPDNTGTGELFF. In DNA form, the CDR3 reads TGCGCCAGCAGCCCGGATAACACAGGGACCGGGGAGCTGTTTTTT. The V and J genes are TRBV5-1 and TRBJ2-2; possibly TRBD1 for D (6 bases). There are 15 residues in the CDR3. From germline, CDR1 is SGHRS and CDR2 YFSETQ. Trimming took off 4 bases at V and 5 bases at J, with 15 bases between the two ends. Looking up the rest from reference TRBV5-1 and TRBJ2-2 gives the full variable domain: KAGVTQTPRYLIKTRGQQVTLSCSPISGHRSVSWYQQTPGQGLQFLFEYFSETQRNKGNFPGRFSGRQFSNSRSEMNVSTLELGDSALYLCASSPDNTGTGELFFGEGSRLTVL.

This clone has more than one count but fewer than ten. V and J are TRBV6-8 and TRBJ2-1; 8 bases are a match to TRBD2. The V gene's germline CDR1 is MNHGY and CDR2 SAAAGT. V lost 2 bases and J lost 8; bases outside the gene matches: 5. The CDR3 extends over 14 amino acids. The CDR3 region is CASSYGLAGDEQFF. The CDR3 region has the DNA TGTGCCAGCAGTTACGGACTAGCAGGGGATGAGCAGTTCTTC.

The V and J genes are TRBV11-1 and TRBJ2-3, with D possibly being TRBD1 or TRBD2 (5 bases each). Trimming took 3 bases from V and 1 from J, leaving 8 bases between them. Germline V gene data show CDR1 as SGHAT and CDR2 as FQDESV (reference sequence). The length of the CDR3 is 14 residues. CDR3 nucleotides: TGTGCCAGCAGCTTCCGGGGCGGCACAGATACGCAGTATTTT. It specifies CASSFRGGTDTQYF.

In the case of this clone: The read stops 1 residue short of the end of the CDR3; the missing end is completed from the germline J gene. The chain uses TRBV10-3 and TRBJ1-5; TRBD1 might be the D (5 bases). The CDR3 spans 14 residues. The V and J ends lost 0 bases and 7 bases respectively, with 10 bases between them. The germline CDR1 and CDR2 sequences are ENHRY and SYGVKD. CDR3 sequence reads: CAISESSGGQPQHF. CDR3 bases read: TGTGCCATCAGTGAGTCGAGTGGGGGACAGCCCCAGCAT.

The rearrangement links TRBV6-8 to TRBJ1-1; no definite D call. The CDR3 runs to 13 residues. CDR1 and CDR2 (germline): MNHGY, SAAAGT. V lost 10 bases, J lost 3 bases, and 15 bases lay in between. CDR3 nucleotides: TGTGCCATCAGCCCGGAGCCGGACACTGAAGCTTTCTTT. Translating gives CAISPEPDTEAFF.

By share of the sample, this clone is medium-sized. The chain is built from TRBV11-3 and TRBJ2-3; no definite D call. CDR3 size: 14 residues. CDR1 and CDR2 from the germline V gene are SGHNT and YENEEA. The V and J ends lost 5 bases and 1 base respectively, with 10 bases between them. In DNA form, the CDR3 reads TGTGCCAGCAGCCCCCTCGACGGCACAGATACGCAGTATTTT. The encoded protein is CASSPLDGTDTQYF.

This clone was counted between two and nine times. The chain has TRBV11-3 and TRBJ1-2; D uncertain. The CDR3 has 14 residues. Trimming left V 1 base short and J 4 bases short, with 10 bases between. Germline lookup yields CDR1 SGHNT and CDR2 YENEEA. The CDR3 nucleotides read TGTGCCAGCAGCTTAGGGGAGGAGATCTATGGCTACACCTTC. This gives the protein CASSLGEEIYGYTF.

The rearrangement links TRBV19 to TRBJ2-5; the D gene is possibly TRBD2 (6 bases). CDR3 length equals 13 residues. Germline CDR1 is LNHDA and CDR2 is SQIVND (reference sequence). Trimming took 6 bases from V and 4 from J, leaving 12 bases between them. The CDR3: CASSWDSRETQYF. Here the CDR3 DNA reads TGTGCCAGTAGCTGGGACTCGCGAGAGACCCAGTACTTC.

This clone counts as large. This rearrangement joins TRBV15 to TRBJ2-2, with 7 nucleotides matching TRBD2. CDR3 length equals 15 residues. V lost 3 bases and J lost 4; bases outside the gene matches: 5. Germline CDR1 LNHNV, CDR2 YYDKDF (reference sequence). Here the CDR3 DNA reads TGTGCCACCAGCAGGCGCGGGAGTCCCACCGGGGAGCTGTTTTTT. Amino acids: CATSRRGSPTGELFF.

The chain has TRBV9 and TRBJ2-1; TRBD2 matches 15 bases. With 2 bases clipped from V and 6 bases from J, the junction kept 6 bases outside the gene matches. CDR1 and CDR2 (germline): SGDLS, YYNGEE. CDR3 length equals 17 residues. The CDR3 is CASSVGLAGGMGNEQFF. DNA for the CDR3: TGTGCCAGCAGCGTGGGACTAGCGGGAGGAATGGGCAATGAGCAGTTCTTC.

By proportion, this clone is medium-sized (0.01 to 0.1%). The V gene is TRBV9, the J gene TRBJ2-1; TRBD1 matches at 7 bases. The CDR3 runs to 15 residues. The germline CDR1 and CDR2 sequences are SGDLS and YYNGEE. Trimming removed 6 bases from V and 4 bases from J; junction bases left unmatched: 10. In DNA, the CDR3 is TGTGCCAGCACCCTTTCCGGGACAGTATACAATGAGCAGTTCTTC. Translation: CASTLSGTVYNEQFF.

This chain joins TRBV10-3 and TRBJ2-3; no clear D gene. Germline-derived CDR1 and CDR2 are ENHRY and SYGVKD. This CDR3 region has 14 residues. Trimming took off 2 bases at V and 0 bases at J, with 6 bases between the two ends. This chain's CDR3 is CAISEGASTDTQYF. DNA of the CDR3: TGTGCCATCAGTGAGGGAGCTAGCACAGATACGCAGTATTTT.

CDR3 nucleotide sequence: TGCAGCGTGGACGGGACTCCCACAGATACGCAGTATTTT. Protein product: CSVDGTPTDTQYF. The chain combines TRBV29-1 with TRBJ2-3; D is perhaps TRBD2 (6 bases). The CDR3 sequence is 13 residues long. Deletions cut 6 bases from V and 2 bases from J, with 12 bases between. Looked up from germline, CDR1 is SQVTM and CDR2 is ANQGSEA.

The chain carries TRBV19 and TRBJ2-1, with 8 positions matching TRBD2. The CDR3 is 14 amino acids. Trimming cost V 10 bases and J 6 bases; bases outside gene matches: 11. Germline CDR1 LNHDA, CDR2 SQIVND (reference sequence). The CDR3 DNA follows: TGTGCCACTACGGGACTAGGGATCTCCAATGAGCAGTTCTTC. It yields the protein CATTGLGISNEQFF.

The rearrangement uses TRBV6-8 and TRBJ2-2; 14 nucleotides line up with TRBD2. CDR3 size: 19 residues. CDR1 MNHGY and CDR2 SAAAGT come from the germline V gene. Germline trimming cut 5 bases from V and 3 bases from J; bases unmatched to any gene: 11. The CDR3, as DNA: TGTGCCAGCAGTGGAAGACTAGCGGGAGGGGTAGGTGACACCGGGGAGCTGTTTTTT. This encodes CASSGRLAGGVGDTGELFF.

By share, this clone counts as large. This chain links TRBV6-8 with TRBJ1-4, with 8 nucleotides matching TRBD1. The CDR3 loop spans 14 amino acids. V was clipped by 3 bases and J by 4 bases; unmatched bases: 1. The germline V gene has CDR1 MNHGY and CDR2 SAAAGT. Here the CDR3 DNA reads TGTGCCAGCAGTTATGGACAGGGTAATGAAAAACTGTTTTTT. It specifies CASSYGQGNEKLFF.

This clone was seen more than once but under ten times. The J gene is TRBJ1-4, the V gene TRBV9, with D perhaps matching TRBD1 (6 bases). The germline V gene encodes CDR1 SGDLS and CDR2 YYNGEE. The CDR3 runs to 15 residues. V was trimmed by 0 bases and J by 5 bases, leaving 11 bases between them. The CDR3 DNA reads TGTGCCAGCAGCGTAGGGGGGCGGAGGAATGAAAAACTGTTTTTT. This translates into CASSVGGRRNEKLFF.

This clone is categorized as medium-sized. This CDR3 is also generated by other DNA sequences in the sample. The chain links TRBV11-3 to TRBJ1-1, with D possibly being TRBD1 (5 bases). V lost 3 bases to trimming and J lost 1 base, with 9 bases between them. Germline CDR1 SGHNT, CDR2 YENEEA. CDR3 size: 14 residues. CDR3 bases: TGTGCCAGCAGCTTCCGGGGGAGGAACACTGAAGCTTTCTTT. Protein product: CASSFRGRNTEAFF.

This clone showed up just a few times. The chain has TRBV9 and TRBJ2-3; D gene unclear. Between the trimmed V and J ends, which lost 5 bases and 0 bases, there was a span of 10 bases. Germline V gene lookup returns CDR1 SGDLS and CDR2 YYNGEE. The CDR3 has 14 residues. CDR3 sequence reads: CASSPQISTDTQYF. For the CDR3, the DNA is TGTGCCAGCAGTCCCCAAATCAGCACAGATACGCAGTATTTT.

This clone showed up just a few times. V gene TRBV19 combines with J gene TRBJ1-1; a possible D gene is TRBD1 (6 bases). Per the germline V gene, CDR1 is LNHDA and CDR2 is SQIVND (reference sequence). V dropped 4 bases and J dropped 5 bases, with 11 bases sitting between them. This CDR3 spans 13 amino acids. The CDR3 DNA sequence: TGTGCCAGTAGTACCAGGGGAGGGACTGAAGCTTTCTTT. Translated: CASSTRGGTEAFF.

This sequence joins TRBV5-1 and TRBJ2-2, with a weak D call TRBD1 (6 bases). This CDR3 contains 15 residues. The germline CDR1 and CDR2 sequences are SGHRS and YFSETQ. V was clipped by 0 bases and J by 2 bases, with 8 bases between them. CDR3 in DNA: TGCGCCAGCAGCTTGGTACAGGGCAACACCGGGGAGCTGTTTTTT. Its protein product is CASSLVQGNTGELFF.

The chain is built from TRBV19 and TRBJ2-3; 13 nucleotides line up with TRBD2. CDR1 is LNHDA, CDR2 SQIVND, per germline (reference sequence). With V trimmed by 5 bases and J by 8 bases, 7 bases remained unmatched. There are 15 residues in the CDR3. This chain's CDR3 is CASSPMTSGRSTQYF. CDR3 nucleotide sequence: TGTGCCAGTAGTCCTATGACTAGCGGGAGGAGTACGCAGTATTTT.

This clone was detected a few times. The chain carries TRBV6-8 and TRBJ2-7; 9 bases fit TRBD2. CDR3 size: 12 residues. Germline CDR1 is MNHGY and CDR2 is SAAAGT. Unmatched junction bases numbered 1, after V lost 6 bases and J lost 4 bases. CDR3 DNA: TGTGCCAGCAGAACTAGCGGGTACGAGCAGTACTTC. It yields the protein CASRTSGYEQYF.

J is TRBJ2-1 and V is TRBV9; 10 nucleotides line up with TRBD2. The CDR3 is made up of 16 amino acids. V lost 4 bases, J lost 5 bases, and 9 bases stayed unmatched. CDR1 is SGDLS and CDR2 is YYNGEE in the germline V gene. The CDR3 region is CASSYRSGRIDNEQFF. The CDR3 DNA reads TGTGCCAGCAGCTACCGTAGCGGGAGGATCGACAATGAGCAGTTCTTC.